This entry features one TCR beta chain sequence. Its antigen is not known. With 1 base removed from V and 4 bases from J, the gap between germline ends came to 11 bases. Germline loops: CDR1 SNHLY, CDR2 FYNNEI. The CDR3 runs to 15 residues. This sample is part of a study of naive and memory T cell subsets. Study-level points and caveats: Over 90% of naive TCR sequences appeared only once after error correction, unlike memory subsets.

Both TRBC1 and TRBC2 were covered by a beta constant-region primer of two equimolar oligonucleotides. TCRdb re-derived calls from the UMI-ligation and nested PCR reads in MiXCR, one entry per CDR3 protein. This sample has about 85,000 distinct CDR3 sequences, with under 15% found just once. The origin of this receptor is a human donor in good health. The specimen sequenced was central memory CD4+ T cells from blood. This chain uses TRBV2 with TRBJ2-1; D remains ambiguous. Here the CDR3 reads CASSEDPTEYNEQFF. Here the CDR3 DNA reads TGTGCCAGCAGTGAAGATCCGACGGAATACAATGAGCAGTTCTTC.